Given below is one T cell receptor beta chain in context. It lacks a known antigen. Base qualities are missing; no much larger clone stands one base away. At diagnosis, peripheral blood, uninvolved tumor-adjacent lung and tumor were collected and stored as a combination of fresh-frozen and FFPE material. For TCR repertoire profiling, blood samples were analyzed as peripheral blood mononuclear cells. This entry is derived from a study of T cells in localized non-small cell lung cancer (dated by TCRdb to 2020 to 2022). At the level of the whole study: T cell repertoires of 200 to 250 early-stage NSCLC patients were analyzed, with tumors being compared against uninvolved tumor-adjacent lungs. The cohort was made up of around 240 treatment-naive NSCLC patients whose localized lung tumors had been resected. NSCLC patients had a mean age of approximately 66 years, and 120 to 150 were male and about 98 female.

TCR beta CDR3 regions were sequenced from DNA using the immunoSEQ Assay. In the paper's pipeline: To compute T cell density, TCR beta template counts were normalized to usable DNA, which was estimated by amplifying housekeeping genes. Using the preseqR package, richness was estimated by extrapolating to 120,000 templates for tissue samples and 400,000 templates for PBMC samples. Clonality was defined as one minus Pielou's evenness. Tissue-enriched TCRs were identified through differential abundance testing performed on productive amino-acid clonotypes, with a minimum total count of 5 and an alpha of 0.1. The Jaccard Index and the Morisita Overlap Index were used to quantify repertoire overlap between compartments. TCR beta CDR3s were clustered by GLIPH together with public tetramer-defined viral CDR3s, and at least three viral sequences plus V-gene enrichment were required for viral motifs. TCRdb re-hosts the immuneACCESS table, in-frame sequences only. Its copies lack some clones; in the studies checked, an unresolved V gene accounts for under half of them, and the cause for the rest is not known. That table supplies the V and J calls and clone size; D and trimming were determined from the DNA. Here the sample has tens of thousands of clones; 86% occur a single time. Jointly, the top ten make up roughly 6.9% of the sample.

General study outcomes and caveats: Because multi-region tumor sequencing was not performed, intratumor heterogeneity could not be ruled out. Of the top 100 tumor clones, a median of 57 were detected in paired uninvolved adjacent lung; around 27 were also among that lung's top 100. Because of the exploratory design, TCR variables were selected using unadjusted p-values without false-discovery rate correction. Higher T cell density in blood was associated with longer overall survival, whereas higher clonality in adjacent lung was associated with shorter survival. Uninvolved tumor-adjacent lung showed the highest T cell clonality, higher than tumor, which suggests more focused antigenic responses in the uninvolved tumor-adjacent lung.

This sequence originates from a woman aged 18 to 50 with stage III lung adenocarcinoma. The specimen was peripheral blood, collected before any cancer treatment.

This receptor has the CDR3 CASISVGASYTF. The DNA reads TGTGCCAGCATTAGCGTCGGGGCTAGCTACACCTTC. The V and J segments used are TRBV2 and TRBJ1-2, with TRBD1 as a weak D call on 5 bases. CDR1 and CDR2 were assigned from the germline V gene as SNHLY and FYNNEI. V is reduced by 7 bases and J by 9 bases, leaving a spacing of 15 bases between them. The CDR3 starts with the cysteine, ends with the phenylalanine, and has 12 residues. The entry retains the CDR3 DNA only, 36 bases that are in frame from base 1.